This is a list of T cell receptor beta chains from one sample in a study of blood T cell repertoires in COVID-19. Only in-frame clones appear in the TCRdb table, and some are missing; sequencing was by immunoSEQ multiplex PCR. Here the sample spans 300,000 to 350,000 clones, about 90% being singletons. The sequenced material came from PBMCs or T cells enriched from blood (not recorded which). The receptors stem from a woman under 30 with acute COVID-19. Each CDR3 is given with its conserved first and last residue. Each record gives: V gene, D gene, J gene, clone size, CDR3 protein, CDR3 DNA. The D gene is left open where the match is weak. Some rows have no size entry. The others give once, few or many, or a class for an expanded clone.

TRBV30	.	TRBJ2-7	few	CAWSPGFEQYF	TGTGCCTGGAGTCCAGGGTTCGAGCAGTACTTC
TRBV12-3/TRBV12-4	TRBD1	TRBJ2-7	.	CASSWAGGYEQYF	TGTGCCAGCAGTTGGGCAGGGGGCTACGAGCAGTACTTC
TRBV5-1	TRBD1	TRBJ1-1	.	CASSGGTGGADTEAFF	TGCGCCAGCAGCGGCGGGACAGGGGGCGCGGACACTGAAGCTTTCTTT
TRBV28	TRBD2	TRBJ2-3	once	CASSQTSGSRDTQYF	TGTGCCAGCAGCCAGACTAGCGGGAGCAGGGATACGCAGTATTTT
TRBV2	TRBD2	TRBJ2-7	.	CASSENAGGYEQYF	TGTGCCAGCAGTGAAAATGCGGGAGGCTACGAGCAGTACTTC
TRBV28	TRBD2	TRBJ2-1	.	CASSLPAALSGRAFHEQFF	TGTGCCAGCAGTTTACCCGCAGCCCTTAGCGGGAGGGCTTTCCATGAGCAGTTCTTC
TRBV5-1	.	TRBJ2-7	few	CASSSGQFSYEQYF	TGCGCCAGCAGTTCCGGACAGTTCTCCTACGAGCAGTACTTC
TRBV28	TRBD1	TRBJ1-5	.	CASSLHGTGGPGPQHF	TGTGCCAGCAGTTTACACGGGACAGGGGGCCCAGGGCCCCAGCATTTT
TRBV6-5	.	TRBJ1-1	.	CASSYYGPRTGTEAFF	TGTGCCAGCAGTTACTACGGACCGAGAACAGGAACTGAAGCTTTCTTT
TRBV13	.	TRBJ2-3	.	CASSPRAFVTDTQYF	TGTGCCAGCAGCCCCAGGGCTTTTGTGACAGATACGCAGTATTTT
TRBV18	.	TRBJ1-1	few	CASSRSENTEAFF	TGTGCCAGCTCACGCAGCGAGAACACTGAAGCTTTCTTT
TRBV18	.	TRBJ1-4	.	CASSPGDGGNEKLFF	TGTGCCAGCTCACCAGGGGATGGGGGCAATGAAAAACTGTTTTTT
TRBV9	.	TRBJ2-3	.	CASSVAPGLTDTQYF	TGTGCCAGCAGCGTGGCCCCGGGACTCACAGATACGCAGTATTTT
TRBV28	.	TRBJ1-1	.	CASSSDRQAEAFF	TGTGCCAGCAGTTCCGACAGGCAGGCTGAAGCTTTCTTT
TRBV27	TRBD1	TRBJ2-3	few	CASSGTGLADTQYF	TGTGCCAGCAGCGGGACAGGGCTGGCCGATACGCAGTATTTT
TRBV30	.	TRBJ1-2	once	CAWSVGGDGYTF	TGTGCCTGGAGTGTTGGAGGGGATGGCTACACCTTC
TRBV19	.	TRBJ1-4	many	CASSLRTDAGEKLFF	TGTGCCAGTAGTCTGCGTACGGATGCGGGGGAAAAACTGTTTTTT
TRBV27	.	TRBJ1-3	.	CASSSGVGGNTIYF	TGTGCCAGCTCCTCGGGGGTTGGGGGAAACACCATATATTTT
TRBV28	.	TRBJ2-4	.	CASRGAAAGDLAKNIQYF	TGTGCCAGTCGTGGGGCCGCAGCAGGGGACCTAGCCAAAAACATTCAGTACTTC
TRBV6-5	.	TRBJ1-5	.	CASSQVSGPQHF	TGTGCCAGCAGCCAGGTAAGCGGTCCCCAGCATTTT
TRBV4-1	.	TRBJ2-7	.	CASSEQGPSYEQYF	TGCGCCAGCAGCGAACAGGGCCCTTCCTACGAGCAGTACTTC
TRBV30	TRBD2	TRBJ2-1	.	CAWKRLAGWNEQFF	TGTGCCTGGAAGAGACTAGCGGGATGGAATGAGCAGTTCTTC
TRBV7-9	.	TRBJ1-1	.	CASTQGSLNTEAFF	TGTGCCAGCACCCAGGGAAGCCTGAACACTGAAGCTTTCTTT
TRBV7-9	TRBD2	TRBJ2-5	.	CASSASSGQETQYF	TGTGCCAGCAGCGCTTCTAGCGGCCAAGAGACCCAGTACTTC
TRBV9	TRBD2	TRBJ2-5	.	CASSVEAGGQETQYF	TGTGCCAGCAGCGTAGAGGCGGGGGGGCAAGAGACCCAGTACTTC
TRBV28	TRBD2	TRBJ2-5	once	CASSFHSGIRETQYF	TGTGCCAGCAGTTTCCATAGCGGGATCCGGGAGACCCAGTACTTC
TRBV28	.	TRBJ2-7	few	CASSLRDNNLSSYEQYF	TGTGCCAGCAGTCTAAGGGACAATAACCTTAGCTCCTACGAGCAGTACTTC
TRBV28	.	TRBJ2-7	few	CASSLGQLYEQYF	TGTGCCAGCAGTTTAGGACAGCTCTACGAGCAGTACTTC
TRBV28	.	TRBJ2-1	.	CASKAAGSYNEQFF	TGTGCCAGCAAAGCAGCGGGCTCCTACAATGAGCAGTTCTTC
TRBV18	.	TRBJ1-5	.	CASSPLQDQPQHF	TGTGCCAGCTCACCCCTACAGGATCAGCCCCAGCATTTT
TRBV6-5	.	TRBJ2-7	.	CATMGGRGIGYEQYF	TGTGCCACCATGGGAGGCAGGGGGATAGGGTACGAGCAGTACTTC
TRBV11-3	TRBD1	TRBJ1-1	.	CASRTTGDTEAFF	TGTGCCAGCAGGACAACAGGGGACACTGAAGCTTTCTTT
TRBV12-3/TRBV12-4	.	TRBJ1-2	.	CASSLANLRGYTF	TGTGCCAGCAGTTTAGCAAATTTGAGGGGCTACACCTTC
TRBV7-9	.	TRBJ1-4	.	CASSLRATGLIEKLFF	TGTGCCAGCAGCTTAAGGGCGACAGGCCTTATTGAAAAACTGTTTTTT
TRBV6-4	.	TRBJ2-3	.	CASSDLGGTQYF	TGTGCCAGCAGTGATCTCGGAGGTACGCAGTATTTT
TRBV7-3	.	TRBJ2-1	.	CASSLGLSSYNEQFF	TGTGCCAGCAGCTTGGGCCTCAGCTCCTACAATGAGCAGTTCTTC
TRBV5-1	.	TRBJ1-4	.	CASSSPGSTNEKLFF	TGCGCCAGCAGCTCCCCAGGATCAACTAATGAAAAACTGTTTTTT
TRBV11-2	.	TRBJ1-3	.	CASSFGGSGNTIYF	TGTGCCAGCAGCTTTGGGGGGTCAGGAAACACCATATATTTT
TRBV19	.	TRBJ1-5	.	CASSMWQYSNQPQHF	TGTGCCAGTAGTATGTGGCAGTATAGCAATCAGCCCCAGCATTTT
TRBV25-1	TRBD2	TRBJ2-2	.	CASSEGGAGGPSTGELFF	TGTGCCAGCAGTGAAGGGGGAGCGGGAGGGCCCAGCACCGGGGAGCTGTTTTTT
TRBV18	.	TRBJ2-6	.	CASSPPSLSGANVLTF	TGTGCCAGCTCACCACCGTCCCTCTCTGGGGCCAACGTCCTGACTTTC
TRBV6-1	.	TRBJ1-1	.	CASSESGNTEAFF	TGTGCCAGCAGTGAATCGGGAAACACTGAAGCTTTCTTT
TRBV7-9	.	TRBJ1-5	.	CASSLGADQPQHF	TGTGCCAGCAGCTTAGGGGCTGATCAGCCCCAGCATTTT
TRBV19	.	TRBJ2-6	.	CASRLSGANVLTF	TGTGCCAGTAGACTCTCTGGGGCCAACGTCCTGACTTTC
TRBV28	.	TRBJ1-2	.	CASPGSGKGYTF	TGTGCCAGTCCCGGATCAGGGAAGGGCTACACCTTC
TRBV6-6	TRBD1	TRBJ1-6	.	CASSYLGTGINSPLHF	TGTGCCAGCAGTTACCTAGGGACAGGAATTAATTCACCCCTCCACTTT
TRBV29-1	TRBD1	TRBJ1-1	.	CSVGGRDRGPGTEAFF	TGCAGCGTGGGTGGCCGGGACAGGGGGCCGGGCACTGAAGCTTTCTTT
TRBV6-5	.	TRBJ1-1	.	CASSPRAGNTEAFF	TGTGCCAGCAGTCCCAGGGCAGGGAACACTGAAGCTTTCTTT
TRBV30	.	TRBJ2-3	.	CAWSVLTDTQYF	TGTGCCTGGAGTGTACTGACAGATACGCAGTATTTT
TRBV19	.	TRBJ2-3	.	CASSMKQGRITDTQYF	TGTGCCAGTAGTATGAAACAGGGACGTATCACAGATACGCAGTATTTT
TRBV11-3	.	TRBJ1-2	.	CASSPPGGAGGYTF	TGTGCCAGCAGCCCCCCAGGAGGCGCGGGAGGCTACACCTTC
TRBV3-1/TRBV3-2	TRBD1	TRBJ1-1	.	CASSPRDRAYEAFF	TGTGCCAGCAGCCCCCGGGACAGGGCCTATGAAGCTTTCTTT
TRBV9	.	TRBJ1-1	.	CASSVGAGYSTEAFF	TGTGCCAGCAGCGTAGGTGCAGGGTACAGCACTGAAGCTTTCTTT